The rows below give T cell receptor beta chains drawn from one sample of a study of blood T cells in healthy people across ages. TCRdb reprocessed the 5' RACE reads with MiXCR, giving one entry per CDR3 protein. The sample lists 650,000 to 800,000 distinct CDR3 sequences; about 51% were seen once. Sequences were obtained from blood. These receptors originate from a woman older than 75 in good health. The CDR3 runs from the conserved cysteine through the conserved F or W. D genes are given only for firm matches. Clone size is stated in some rows and not others, as once, few, many or a class when expanded.

.	TRBV27	.	TRBJ2-2	CASSSYTTTGELFF	TGTGCCAGCAGTTCTTACACTACAACCGGGGAGCTGTTTTTT
.	TRBV3-1	.	TRBJ2-5	CASSQDLEGQETQYF	TGTGCCAGCAGCCAAGATCTGGAGGGCCAAGAGACCCAGTACTTC
.	TRBV2	.	TRBJ2-2	CASSDTAATGELFF	TGTGCCAGCAGTGATACGGCCGCCACCGGGGAGCTGTTTTTT
.	TRBV3-1	.	TRBJ2-3	CASSQDLIGGKYTQYF	TGTGCCAGCAGCCAAGATCTTATCGGCGGGAAATATACGCAGTATTTT
few	TRBV3-1	.	TRBJ1-4	CASSALGRTFVEKLFF	TGTGCCAGCAGCGCCCTGGGAAGGACGTTCGTTGAAAAACTGTTTTTT
.	TRBV4-1	.	TRBJ2-3	CAGSQFLPRDTQYF	TGCGCCGGCAGCCAATTCCTTCCTAGGGATACGCAGTATTTT
.	TRBV4-2	TRBD2	TRBJ2-4	CASSQSGTSGGLRKNIQYF	TGTGCCAGCAGCCAGTCCGGGACTAGCGGGGGTCTCCGCAAAAACATTCAGTACTTC
.	TRBV6-6	TRBD1	TRBJ2-5	CASTDRVRGETQYF	TGTGCCAGCACCGACAGGGTCCGGGGAGAGACCCAGTACTTC
.	TRBV14	.	TRBJ2-3	CASSQVGGDTQYF	TGTGCCAGCAGCCAAGTAGGGGGAGATACGCAGTATTTT
many	TRBV6-5	TRBD2	TRBJ2-3	CASSRLAGITDTQYF	TGTGCCAGCAGTAGACTAGCGGGTATCACAGATACGCAGTATTTT
.	TRBV9	TRBD1	TRBJ2-2	CVSGAGTGAAGELFF	TGTGTCAGCGGCGCCGGGACAGGGGCCGCCGGGGAGCTGTTTTTT
.	TRBV20-1	.	TRBJ2-5	CSARDPAQETQYF	TGCAGTGCTAGAGATCCCGCCCAAGAGACCCAGTACTTC
.	TRBV20-1	.	TRBJ2-5	CSPPRAQYF	TGCAGTCCACCTCGGGCCCAGTACTTC
.	TRBV25-1	.	TRBJ2-1	CASSPEVWINEQFF	TGTGCCAGCAGTCCCGAGGTTTGGATCAATGAGCAGTTCTTC
few	TRBV20-1	.	TRBJ2-2	CSARDHSVNTGELFF	TGCAGTGCTAGAGATCATTCTGTGAACACCGGGGAGCTGTTTTTT
many	TRBV3-1	.	TRBJ1-2	CASNTGTLNYGYTF	TGTGCCAGCAACACCGGGACACTAAACTATGGCTACACCTTC
.	TRBV12-3/TRBV12-4	TRBD2	TRBJ2-5	CASSSRGGGPMNEQYF	TGTGCCAGCAGTTCACGGGGGGGAGGGCCTATGAATGAGCAGTACTTC
.	TRBV6-5	.	TRBJ2-3	CASSPVGVQRSDTQYF	TGTGCCAGCAGCCCGGTGGGGGTTCAGCGATCAGATACGCAGTATTTT
.	TRBV7-2	.	TRBJ2-1	CATHSYNEQFF	TGTGCCACCCATTCCTACAATGAGCAGTTCTTC
few	TRBV5-1	.	TRBJ1-6	CASSLTTADSPLHF	TGCGCCAGCAGCTTGACAACGGCGGATTCACCCCTCCACTTT
many	TRBV5-1	.	TRBJ2-3	CASSWGVAELADTQYF	TGCGCCAGCAGCTGGGGTGTGGCGGAACTAGCAGATACGCAGTATTTT
.	TRBV5-1	.	TRBJ2-7	CASSTDSVPSYEQYF	TGCGCCAGCAGCACCGACAGCGTGCCCTCCTACGAGCAGTACTTC
.	TRBV4-1	.	TRBJ2-4	CASSQEGGLHTSKNIQYF	TGCGCCAGCAGCCAAGAGGGAGGACTACACACCTCGAAAAACATTCAGTACTTC
.	TRBV12-3/TRBV12-4	.	TRBJ2-6	CASTYEAYSGANVLTF	TGTGCCAGCACCTACGAAGCCTACTCTGGGGCCAACGTCCTGACTTTC